A single sample is the source of the 20 T cell receptor beta chains below, sequenced in a study of shared clonotypes between healthy human individuals. Only in-frame clones appear in the TCRdb table, and some are missing; sequencing was by immunoSEQ multiplex PCR. The sample lists roughly 530,000 clones, 90% to 97% seen once, with under 0.06% in the top ten. Sample: naive CD4+ T cells sorted from blood. The sample's subset: CD45RA+ positively selected. These receptors came from a woman aged 25 to 39 in good health.

The genes are TRBV2 and TRBJ2-7, with 12 nucleotides matching TRBD2. CDR1 and CDR2 (germline): SNHLY, FYNNEI. There are 16 residues in the CDR3. Germline trimming cut 3 bases from V and 2 bases from J; bases unmatched to any gene: 5. The CDR3 DNA follows: TGTGCCAGCAGTGAGCAAGGACTAGCGGGACCCTACGAGCAGTACTTC. This sequence encodes CASSEQGLAGPYEQYF.

A single count supports this clone. The sample carries other DNA sequences with the same CDR3. The V gene is TRBV28, the J gene TRBJ2-7, with D possibly being TRBD1 or TRBD2 (5 bases each). The CDR3 length is 14 residues. CDR1 is MDHEN, CDR2 SYDVKM, per germline. The V end lost 1 base, the J end lost 0 bases, and 7 bases lay between the germline ends. In nucleotides, the CDR3 is TGTGCCAGCAGTTTATCTGGGGGCTCCTACGAGCAGTACTTC. Its translation is CASSLSGGSYEQYF.

Points on this clone: This sample includes further DNA sequences coding for the same CDR3. The CDR3 is CASSLGGQQETQYF. The DNA of the CDR3 is TGCGCCAGCAGCTTGGGTGGACAGCAAGAGACCCAGTACTTC. This chain joins TRBV5-1 and TRBJ2-5; D may be TRBD1 (6 bases). CDR1 SGHRS and CDR2 YFSETQ come from the germline V gene. Between the trimmed V and J ends, which lost 0 bases and 2 bases, there was a span of 8 bases. The CDR3 length is 14 residues. The full variable domain, in which reference TRBV5-1 and TRBJ2-5 provide the parts outside the CDR3, is KAGVTQTPRYLIKTRGQQVTLSCSPISGHRSVSWYQQTPGQGLQFLFEYFSETQRNKGNFPGRFSGRQFSNSRSEMNVSTLELGDSALYLCASSLGGQQETQYFGPGTRLLVL.

This clone has only one observation. This chain connects TRBV19 to TRBJ2-7; D gene ambiguous. This CDR3 spans 13 amino acids. Germline V gene data show CDR1 as LNHDA and CDR2 as SQIVND (reference sequence). V was shortened by 3 bases and J by 0 bases, with 6 bases between the two germline ends. CDR3 coding DNA: TGTGCCAGTAGTATGGCTAGCTCCTACGAGCAGTACTTC. Amino acids: CASSMASSYEQYF. Using reference TRBV19 and TRBJ2-7 for the parts outside the CDR3, the full variable domain is DGGITQSPKYLFRKEGQNVTLSCEQNLNHDAMYWYRQDPGQGLRLIYYSQIVNDFQKGDIAEGYSVSREKKESFPLTVTSAQKNPTAFYLCASSMASSYEQYFGPGTRLTVT.

The CDR3 coding sequence is TGCGCCAGCAGCTTCTCGGGGGATGAGCAGTTCTTC. Residues: CASSFSGDEQFF. The rearrangement uses TRBV5-1 and TRBJ2-1, with D tentatively TRBD2 (6 bases). Germline lookup yields CDR1 SGHRS and CDR2 YFSETQ. The CDR3 has 12 amino acids. Trimming took off 2 bases at V and 8 bases at J, with 8 bases between the two ends.

The chain couples TRBV7-9 to TRBJ2-1; 11 bases agree with TRBD2. The trim removed 1 base at V and 4 bases at J, leaving 3 bases unmatched. CDR3 size: 16 residues. CDR1 SEHNR and CDR2 FQNEAQ come from the germline V gene (reference sequence). CDR3 DNA: TGTGCCAGCAGCTTAGTAGCGGGAGGGCCTTACAATGAGCAGTTCTTC. It encodes CASSLVAGGPYNEQFF.

The gene calls are TRBV6-5 and TRBJ2-7, with unresolved D. Looked up from germline, CDR1 is MNHEY and CDR2 is SVGAGI. Trimming left V 2 bases short and J 0 bases short, with 11 bases between. There are 15 residues in the CDR3. CDR3 sequence (DNA): TGTGCCAGCAGTTACGAGGCAGGACGCTCCTACGAGCAGTACTTC. Amino acids: CASSYEAGRSYEQYF.

This clone appeared a few times. The gene calls are TRBV7-8 and TRBJ2-7; TRBD2 matches at 15 bases. Germline assignment: CDR1 SGHVS and CDR2 FQNEAQ. Trimming took 5 bases from V and 7 from J; bases not matched to a gene: 6. CDR3 length: 15 amino acids. CDR3 sequence reads: CASSDGLAGGGEQYF. The CDR3 coding sequence is TGTGCCAGCAGCGACGGACTAGCGGGAGGGGGTGAGCAGTACTTC.

The rearrangement uses TRBV5-1 and TRBJ1-1, with TRBD1 as a possible D gene (6 bases). Germline values: CDR1 SGHRS, CDR2 YFSETQ. The CDR3 is 15 residues long. Deletions cut 4 bases from V and 0 bases from J, with 13 bases between. The DNA of the CDR3 is TGCGCCAGCAGCCGGACAGAGTCTATGAACACTGAAGCTTTCTTT. Protein: CASSRTESMNTEAFF.

This clone occurred once. The chain employs TRBV7-2 and TRBJ2-7; D not certain. The CDR3 sequence is 13 residues long. The germline CDR1 and CDR2 sequences are SGHTA and FQGNSA. The V gene lost 5 bases and the J gene lost 3 bases, with 11 bases spanning the gap. CDR3 sequence: CASSPHTGYEQYF. CDR3 nucleotide sequence: TGTGCCAGCAGCCCCCACACGGGCTACGAGCAGTACTTC.

This chain's CDR3 is CASSLMASVAYEQYF. CDR3 in DNA: TGTGCCAGCAGTTTAATGGCTAGCGTGGCCTACGAGCAGTACTTC. V gene TRBV27 combines with J gene TRBJ2-7, with D possibly TRBD2 on 6 matching bases. This CDR3 spans 15 amino acids. Deletions cut 2 bases from V and 2 bases from J, with 13 bases between. Germline V gene lookup returns CDR1 MNHEY and CDR2 SMNVEV (reference sequence).

The rearrangement links TRBV9 to TRBJ2-5, with 9 bases lining up with TRBD1. Germline CDR1 reads SGDLS; CDR2 reads YYNGEE. This CDR3 is 16 amino acids long. V shed 0 bases and J 14 bases; nucleotides not matched to a gene: 17. The CDR3 coding sequence is TGTGCCAGCAGCGTAGAGGTCGGGGACAGGGCGACTCCCCGATACTTC. It is translated as CASSVEVGDRATPRYF.

This rearrangement joins TRBV6-1 to TRBJ1-2, with 8 bases fitting TRBD1. V shed 1 base, J shed 7 bases, and the junction held 5 bases outside the gene matches. CDR1 is MNHNS and CDR2 is SASEGT in the germline V gene. The CDR3 is 14 residues long. DNA of the CDR3: TGTGCCAGCAGTGAAGGATGGCAGGGGGCTGGCTACACCTTC. This translates into CASSEGWQGAGYTF.

The rearrangement joins TRBV6-5 to TRBJ2-7; a possible D gene is TRBD2 (6 bases). Trimming shortened V by 5 bases and J by 4 bases, and 18 bases separated the two germline ends. The CDR3 runs to 15 residues. Germline assignment: CDR1 MNHEY and CDR2 SVGAGI. The CDR3: CASSPQEGIGYEQYF. CDR3 bases: TGTGCCAGCAGTCCCCAGGAGGGTATAGGGTACGAGCAGTACTTC.

DNA of the CDR3: TGCGCCAGCAGCTTGGATGGGTCCCTAAACATTCAGTACTTC. The encoded protein is CASSLDGSLNIQYF. V and J are TRBV5-1 and TRBJ2-4, with D unclear. Looked up from germline, CDR1 is SGHRS and CDR2 is YFSETQ. Trimming stripped 0 bases from V and 6 bases from J, with 10 bases between. The length of the CDR3 is 14 residues.

The chain combines TRBV30 with TRBJ1-1, with 7 bases fitting TRBD1. The CDR3 consists of 14 residues. Losses at the gene ends were 2 bases for V and 1 base for J; bases not matched to a gene: 4. Germline lookup yields CDR1 GTSNPN and CDR2 SVGIG (reference sequence). CDR3 sequence (DNA): TGTGCCTGGAGTCGGGGACAGAAGAACACTGAAGCTTTCTTT. Its protein product is CAWSRGQKNTEAFF.

The chain carries TRBV28 and TRBJ2-5; 8 nucleotides agree with TRBD2. The ends lost 8 bases at V and 5 bases at J; junction bases unmatched: 4. The CDR3 length is 12 residues. Germline V gene lookup returns CDR1 MDHEN and CDR2 SYDVKM. The DNA for the CDR3 is TGTGCCAGCCGACTAGCGCGGGAGACCCAGTACTTC. Translating it yields CASRLARETQYF.

This chain joins TRBV28 and TRBJ2-7; D is possibly TRBD1 (6 bases). CDR3 length: 15 amino acids. CDR1 and CDR2 from the germline V gene are MDHEN and SYDVKM. The germline V and J ends were trimmed by 5 bases and 5 bases, with 19 bases remaining between them. CDR3: CASSLFRDTSDEQYF. As DNA, the CDR3 is TGTGCCAGCAGTCTCTTCCGGGACACGTCCGACGAGCAGTACTTC.

This chain links TRBV21-1 with TRBJ1-5. TRBV21-1 corresponds to a pseudogene. There are 15 residues in the CDR3. The CDR3 loop reads CASSKNRDSNQPQHF. Written as DNA, the CDR3 is TGTGCCAGCAGCAAAAACCGGGACAGCAATCAGCCCCAGCATTTT.

A single count supports this clone. The chain joins TRBV5-5 to TRBJ2-7; TRBD1 aligns across 8 bases. The CDR3 has 15 residues. Trimming cost V 0 bases and J 7 bases; bases outside gene matches: 9. Germline V gives CDR1 SGHKS, CDR2 YYEKEE (reference sequence). The CDR3 coding sequence is TGTGCCAGCAGCTTGGTGTTCAGGGGGCGTGGGGAGCAGTACTTC. As protein: CASSLVFRGRGEQYF.